Included here is one TCR beta chain sequence, with context. The antigen it binds to is not known. One base away there is no much larger clone; base qualities are not given. Spanning cysteine to phenylalanine, the CDR3 consists of 14 amino acids. The retained sequence is limited to the CDR3, 42 bases, with the frame set at the first base. The germline V gene yields SGHTA for CDR1 and FQGTGA for CDR2. V is reduced by 0 bases and J by 7 bases, leaving a spacing of 12 bases between them. The data originate from a study of blood T cells in healthy people across ages (dated by TCRdb to between 2014 and 2016). Regarding the research as a whole: Template switching captured roughly one uniquely barcoded TCR beta cDNA molecule per two T cells in model experiments. Using deep sequencing normalized with unique cDNA molecular identifiers, the study measured how TCR beta repertoire diversity changes with age. The donors were split into four age groups: young (average 16 years), middle-aged (roughly 39), aged (62) and long-lived (roughly 86). To avoid experimental bias, donors of different ages were distributed randomly across sequencing lanes. Two additional independent replicas of 1 million unique cDNA reads from the same blood draw were analyzed for two donors (one aged 18 to 30 and one aged 80 or older).

Systemically healthy Caucasian individuals from Russia, approximately 39 in total and aged roughly 6 to 100 years, were included as donors. Each donor gave about 9.7 milliliters of peripheral blood, drawn into EDTA-treated Vacutainer tubes. Ficoll-Paque density-gradient centrifugation was used to isolate PBMCs, with at least 7 million per sample. Total RNA, at least 6 micrograms per sample, was extracted from PBMCs with Trizol reagent. Naive CD45RAhigh/CD27high T cell percentages were measured by flow cytometry on a PBMC aliquot from every donor. The method was 5' RACE. The instrument was an Illumina HiSeq 2500. A second PCR of 7 to 11 cycles was performed with a sample-barcoded 5' primer and a J-beta primer mix. A unique molecular identifier was introduced onto each TCR beta cDNA molecule by a template-switch 5' adaptor carrying 12 random nucleotides. At least 2.5 million CDR3-containing paired-end reads were obtained from each sample. The Mint cDNA synthesis kit, primed by a TRBC-specific oligonucleotide, was used to synthesize first-strand cDNA from all RNA. After uracil-DNA glycosylase treatment, a first 18-cycle PCR used universal primers M1SS and BC2_uni_R on all cDNA. In the authors' own workflow: Normalization of each sample was performed by random selection of 1 million high-quality reads, each carrying a distinct molecular identifier. Instead of being binned into consensus sequences, reads that shared molecular identifiers were thrown out. MiTCR, run with a Q25 quality threshold and the strictest error-elimination algorithm, handled CDR3 identification, clonotype clustering and error correction. A nonparametric unseen species model using Euler transformation provided a lower-bound estimate of total TCR beta diversity. The raw public reads went through TCRdb reprocessing: fastp at Q25, MiXCR clone calling, in-frame beta chains kept. Every distinct CDR3 protein forms one entry, paired with its most common genes and DNA. The V and J calls follow TCRdb's processing rather than the paper's. The table for this sample lists about 1.1 million distinct CDR3 sequences; roughly two fifths of them were counted only once. The top ten clones comprise around 13% of the sample.

The paper's findings and limits, for the study overall: Conclusive comparison of naive and antigen-experienced compartments was prevented by the profiling of bulk unsorted PBMCs. Donor CMV infection status was unknown, potentially confounding age-related changes in expanded clonotypes. As age increased, observed TCR beta diversity per million T cells dropped in a roughly linear way, and a significant reduction was already evident by age approximately 40. There was a strong correlation between observed TCR beta diversity and the percentage of naive T cells measured by flow cytometry. Compared with the aged group, the long-lived group had more naive CD4+ T cells, fewer expanded clones and increased TCR diversity, a pattern suggesting age selection. Estimates of total diversity from one million sequenced T cells were regarded as lower bounds and underestimates.

This receptor was identified in a man in his late teens or twenties in good health. This chain joins TRBV7-3 to TRBJ1-2; a tentative D call is TRBD1 (5 bases match). Sequencing was performed on blood. DNA sequence: TGTGCCAGCAGCTTAACGGCAGGGCTTAGTGGCTACACCTTC. Translated, it reads CASSLTAGLSGYTF.